The rows below give T cell receptor beta chains drawn from one sample of a study of blood T cell repertoires in COVID-19. Libraries were prepared by immunoSEQ multiplex PCR; TCRdb keeps only in-frame clonotypes and omits some of them. The table records under 450,000 clones, more than 85% of them present only once. What was sequenced was PBMCs or T cells enriched from blood (not recorded which). These receptors all stem from a woman between 35 and 50 years old who had been exposed to COVID-19. The CDR3 runs from the conserved cysteine through the conserved F or W. The D gene is left open where the match is weak.

D gene: .
J gene: TRBJ1-1
V gene: TRBV13
CDR3 protein: CASSLGLRGTEAFF
CDR3 DNA: TGTGCCAGCAGCTTAGGCCTAAGGGGGACTGAAGCTTTCTTT

D gene: .
J gene: TRBJ1-5
V gene: TRBV5-6
CDR3 protein: CASSQRPGSGDQPQHF
CDR3 DNA: TGTGCCAGCAGCCAACGCCCAGGTAGCGGGGATCAGCCCCAGCATTTT

D gene: .
J gene: TRBJ1-2
V gene: TRBV15
CDR3 protein: CATSSGRGFDYGYTF
CDR3 DNA: TGTGCCACCAGCAGCGGAAGGGGTTTCGACTATGGCTACACCTTC

D gene: .
J gene: TRBJ2-1
V gene: TRBV3-1/TRBV3-2
CDR3 protein: CASSQGAGRGAYNEQFF
CDR3 DNA: TGTGCCAGCAGCCAAGGCGCGGGCAGGGGAGCCTACAATGAGCAGTTCTTC

D gene: TRBD1
J gene: TRBJ1-6
V gene: TRBV5-1
CDR3 protein: CASSLGTGGKNSPLHF
CDR3 DNA: TGCGCCAGCAGCTTAGGGACAGGGGGGAAGAATTCACCCCTCCACTTT

D gene: TRBD1
J gene: TRBJ2-3
V gene: TRBV19
CDR3 protein: CASRPDRLLADTQYF
CDR3 DNA: TGTGCCAGTAGACCGGACAGGCTCCTCGCAGATACGCAGTATTTT

D gene: .
J gene: TRBJ2-2
V gene: TRBV27
CDR3 protein: CASSLTGTGELFF
CDR3 DNA: TGTGCCAGCAGTTTGACGGGCACCGGGGAGCTGTTTTTT

D gene: .
J gene: TRBJ1-5
V gene: TRBV18
CDR3 protein: CASSPQGNQPQHF
CDR3 DNA: TGTGCCAGCTCACCTCAGGGGAATCAGCCCCAGCATTTT

D gene: .
J gene: TRBJ1-5
V gene: TRBV15
CDR3 protein: CATGRTDNQPQHF
CDR3 DNA: TGTGCCACCGGCCGGACAGATAATCAGCCCCAGCATTTT

D gene: .
J gene: TRBJ2-7
V gene: TRBV12-3/TRBV12-4
CDR3 protein: CASSLGARGEQYF
CDR3 DNA: TGTGCCAGCAGTTTGGGGGCCCGTGGCGAGCAGTACTTC